The 14 T cell receptor beta chains reported below all come from one sample, sequenced in a study of CD8+CD57+ T cells in acquired aplastic anemia. Patients picked for sequencing had shown CD8+CD57+ cell expansion detected by flow cytometry. Genomic DNA, serving as template, underwent TCR beta VDJ and CDR3 profiling. TCRdb re-derived calls from the reads in MiXCR, one entry per CDR3 protein. The sample shows about 98,000 distinct CDR3 sequences, around two thirds of them seen only once. The sequencing input was sorted CD4+, CD8+, or CD8+CD57+ T cells (not recorded which) from PBMCs. The source of these receptors is a human donor with aplastic anemia.

The chain employs TRBV2 and TRBJ1-2; D not resolved. Trimming left V 1 base short and J 0 bases short, with 9 bases between. The CDR3 covers 15 residues. Germline V gene lookup returns CDR1 SNHLY and CDR2 FYNNEI. The CDR3 is CASSEGREANYGYTF. The CDR3 DNA is TGTGCCAGCAGTGAAGGCAGAGAAGCTAACTATGGCTACACCTTC.

The CDR3 bases are TGCAGCGTTGAATCCGCCCGCACAGATACGCAGTATTTT. Translating it yields CSVESARTDTQYF. The V call is TRBV29-1, the J call TRBJ2-3; D is undetermined. The V end lost 2 bases, the J end lost 1 base, and 7 bases lay between the germline ends. The CDR3 has 13 residues. The germline V gene encodes CDR1 SQVTM and CDR2 ANQGSEA.

V is TRBV2 and J is TRBJ2-2; 9 bases align to TRBD1. Trimming took 4 bases from V and 7 from J; bases not matched to a gene: 4. The CDR3 sequence is 14 residues long. From germline, CDR1 is SNHLY and CDR2 FYNNEI. CDR3 DNA sequence: TGTGCCAGCAGTGGGGACAGGGCGGACGGGGAGCTGTTTTTT. Its protein product is CASSGDRADGELFF.

Comments on this clonotype: Germline and junction disagree at one end, which may indicate a read error. V usage is TRBV10-3 and J usage is TRBJ1-5, with 8 bases lining up with TRBD1. CDR1 is ENHRY, CDR2 SYGVKD, per germline. The CDR3 contains 15 residues. CDR3: CASSSQGAGNQPQHF. The CDR3 nucleotides are TGTGCCAGCAGTAGCCAGGGGGCCGGCAATCAGCCCCAGCATTTT.

The chain has TRBV4-1 and TRBJ1-2; no reliable D call. This CDR3 has 15 amino acids. V lost 1 base to trimming and J lost 0 bases, with 9 bases between them. Germline assignment: CDR1 MGHRA and CDR2 YSYEKL. The CDR3, as DNA: TGCGCCAGCAGCCAAGCCTCGGTAACTAACTATGGCTACACCTTC. Its translation is CASSQASVTNYGYTF.

This chain uses TRBV7-9 with TRBJ1-1, with no clear D. Germline assignment: CDR1 SEHNR and CDR2 FQNEAQ (reference sequence). The CDR3 extends over 13 amino acids. Trimming shortened V by 3 bases and J by 6 bases, and 11 bases separated the two germline ends. CDR3 protein: CASSLAGFAEAFF. The DNA for the CDR3 is TGTGCCAGCAGCTTGGCGGGTTTTGCTGAAGCTTTCTTT.

J is TRBJ1-1 and V is TRBV2; D call uncertain. The V gene lost 7 bases and the J gene lost 1 base, with 4 bases spanning the gap. In germline, CDR1 is SNHLY, CDR2 FYNNEI. The CDR3 spans 11 residues. In DNA form, the CDR3 reads TGTGCCAGCACCCCGAACACTGAAGCTTTCTTT. Translation gives CASTPNTEAFF.

The rearrangement links TRBV24-1 to TRBJ2-3; D gene unclear. The CDR3 extends over 14 amino acids. The germline V gene encodes CDR1 KGHDR and CDR2 SFDVKD. V gave up 3 bases and J gave up 3 bases, with 9 bases separating them. The CDR3 DNA reads as TGTGCCACCAGTGATGTCACCGGGACAGATACGCAGTATTTT. It codes for CATSDVTGTDTQYF.

The V gene is TRBV19, the J gene TRBJ1-1; tentative D call: TRBD1 (5 bases). The CDR3 spans 14 residues. Germline-derived CDR1 and CDR2 are LNHDA and SQIVND (reference sequence). V lost 5 bases, J lost 4 bases, and 14 bases lay in between. CDR3 bases: TGTGCCAGTAGTCCCGCGGGGGTAGGCACTGAAGCTTTCTTT. This encodes CASSPAGVGTEAFF.

At least ten counts were recorded for this clonotype. The rearrangement uses TRBV3-1 and TRBJ1-2, with unresolved D. The CDR3 runs 13 residues. In germline, CDR1 is LGHDT, CDR2 YNNKEL (reference sequence). V was clipped by 4 bases and J by 6 bases, with 12 bases between them. The CDR3 DNA follows: TGTGCCAGCAGCCCCCAACCTTCGGATGGCTACACCTTC. Amino acids: CASSPQPSDGYTF.

This chain joins TRBV7-4 and TRBJ2-5; a possible D gene is TRBD1 (6 bases). CDR1 and CDR2 (germline): SGHVT, SQSDAQ. The CDR3 length is 15 residues. V lost 0 bases, J lost 2 bases, and 10 bases lay in between. The CDR3 loop is CASSLANQGQETQYF. The DNA for the CDR3 is TGTGCCAGCAGCTTAGCCAACCAGGGGCAAGAGACCCAGTACTTC.

V and J are TRBV20-1 and TRBJ1-2; 10 nucleotides match TRBD1. The CDR3 covers 14 residues. Germline CDR1 reads DFQATT; CDR2 reads SNEGSKA (reference sequence). Trimming removed 5 bases from V and 8 bases from J; junction bases left unmatched: 11. The CDR3 DNA follows: TGCAGTGCTCTAATATCGACAGGGGGCAGCGGCTACACCTTC. Its protein product is CSALISTGGSGYTF.

The chain is built from TRBV19 and TRBJ2-7; unclear D gene. From germline, CDR1 is LNHDA and CDR2 SQIVND (reference sequence). V was shortened by 5 bases and J by 3 bases, with 5 bases between the two germline ends. The CDR3 contains 11 residues. CDR3 loop: CASSYGYEQYF. The CDR3 DNA follows: TGTGCCAGTAGTTACGGCTACGAGCAGTACTTC.

The genes are TRBV7-2 and TRBJ2-5; perhaps TRBD1 as D (5 bases). The J call may not be correct, given that the DNA end is closer to TRBJ2-7. The germline gives CDR1 SGHTA, CDR2 FQGNSA. The CDR3 has 15 amino acids. This CDR3 reads CASSSPPPGPYEQYF. The CDR3 DNA sequence: TGTGCCAGCAGCTCCCCCCCGCCAGGGCCCTACGAGCAGTACTTC.